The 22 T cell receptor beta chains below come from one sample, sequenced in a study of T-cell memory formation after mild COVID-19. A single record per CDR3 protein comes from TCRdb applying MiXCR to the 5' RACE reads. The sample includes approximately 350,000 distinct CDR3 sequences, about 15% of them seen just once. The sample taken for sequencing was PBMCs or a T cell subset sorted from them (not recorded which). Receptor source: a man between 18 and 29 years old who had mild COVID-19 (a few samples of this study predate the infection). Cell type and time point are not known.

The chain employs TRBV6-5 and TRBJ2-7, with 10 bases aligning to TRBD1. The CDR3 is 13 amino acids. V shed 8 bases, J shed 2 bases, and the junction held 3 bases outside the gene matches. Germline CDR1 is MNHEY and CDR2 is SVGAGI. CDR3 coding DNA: TGTGCCAGCCGGGACAGGGGACCCTACGAGCAGTACTTC. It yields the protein CASRDRGPYEQYF.

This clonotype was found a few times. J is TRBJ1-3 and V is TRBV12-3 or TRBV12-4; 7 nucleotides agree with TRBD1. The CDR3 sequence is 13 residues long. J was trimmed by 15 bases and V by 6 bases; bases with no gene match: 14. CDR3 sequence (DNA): TGTGCCAGCAGCCTGGGACAGACGTTGTATCGATATTTT. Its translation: CASSLGQTLYRYF.

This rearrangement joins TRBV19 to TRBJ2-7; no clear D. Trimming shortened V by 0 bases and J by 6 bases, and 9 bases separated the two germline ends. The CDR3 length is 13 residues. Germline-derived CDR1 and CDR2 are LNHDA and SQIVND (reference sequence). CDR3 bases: TGTGCCAGTAGTATAGATATCACTACCGAGCAGTACGTC. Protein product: CASSIDITTEQYV.

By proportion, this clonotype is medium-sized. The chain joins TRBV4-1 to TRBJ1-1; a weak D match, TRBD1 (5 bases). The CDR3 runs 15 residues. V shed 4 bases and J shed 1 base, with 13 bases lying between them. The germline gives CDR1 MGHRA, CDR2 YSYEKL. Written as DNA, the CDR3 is TGCGCCAGCAGCCTTATGGCACAGGAGAACACTGAAGCTTTCTTT. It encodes CASSLMAQENTEAFF.

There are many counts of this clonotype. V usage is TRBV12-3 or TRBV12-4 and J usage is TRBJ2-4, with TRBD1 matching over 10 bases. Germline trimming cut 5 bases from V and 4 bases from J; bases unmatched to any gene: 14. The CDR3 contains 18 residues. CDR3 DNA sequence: TGTGCCAGCAGTCCGTCCCGGGACAGGGGCGGTGGGAAAAACATTCAGTACTTC. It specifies CASSPSRDRGGGKNIQYF.

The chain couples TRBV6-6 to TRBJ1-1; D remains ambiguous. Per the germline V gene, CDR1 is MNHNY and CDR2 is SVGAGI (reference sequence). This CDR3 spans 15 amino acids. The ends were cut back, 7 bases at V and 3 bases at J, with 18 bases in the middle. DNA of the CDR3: TGTGCCAGCACCTACCAGGTGGTACTCGACACTGAAGCTTTCTTT. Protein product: CASTYQVVLDTEAFF.

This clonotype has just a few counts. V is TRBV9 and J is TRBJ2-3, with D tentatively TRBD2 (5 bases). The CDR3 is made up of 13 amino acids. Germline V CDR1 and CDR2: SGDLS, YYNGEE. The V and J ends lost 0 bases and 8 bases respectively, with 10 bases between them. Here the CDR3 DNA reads TGTGCCAGCAGCGTAGACCTAGAGGGTACGCAGTATTTT. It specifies CASSVDLEGTQYF.

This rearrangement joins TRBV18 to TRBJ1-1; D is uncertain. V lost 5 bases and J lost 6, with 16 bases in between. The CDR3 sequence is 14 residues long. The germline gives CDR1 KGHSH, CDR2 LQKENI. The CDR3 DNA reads TGTGCCAGCTCAGCTCAGGTGGTGTTGCCTGAAGCTTTCTTT. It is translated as CASSAQVVLPEAFF.

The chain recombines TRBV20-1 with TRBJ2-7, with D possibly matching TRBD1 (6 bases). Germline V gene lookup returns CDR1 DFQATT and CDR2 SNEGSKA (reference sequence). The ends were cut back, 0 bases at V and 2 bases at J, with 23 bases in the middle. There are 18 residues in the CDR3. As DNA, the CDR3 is TGCAGTGCTAGAGATCCCCAGGGGCTATCTCATACTACCTACGAGCAGTACGTC. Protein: CSARDPQGLSHTTYEQYV.

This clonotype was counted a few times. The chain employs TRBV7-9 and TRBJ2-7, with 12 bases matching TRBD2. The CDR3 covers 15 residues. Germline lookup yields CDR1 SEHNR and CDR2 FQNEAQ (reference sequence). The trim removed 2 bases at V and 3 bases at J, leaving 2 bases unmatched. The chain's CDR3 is CASSLTTSGGYEQYF. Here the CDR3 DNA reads TGTGCCAGCAGCTTAACGACTAGCGGGGGCTACGAGCAGTACTTC.

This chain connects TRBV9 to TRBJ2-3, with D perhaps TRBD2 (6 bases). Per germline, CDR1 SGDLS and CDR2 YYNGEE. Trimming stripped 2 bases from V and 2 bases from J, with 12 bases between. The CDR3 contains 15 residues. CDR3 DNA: TGTGCCAGCAGCGTCGGACTAACTTTCACAGATACGCAGTATTTT. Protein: CASSVGLTFTDTQYF.

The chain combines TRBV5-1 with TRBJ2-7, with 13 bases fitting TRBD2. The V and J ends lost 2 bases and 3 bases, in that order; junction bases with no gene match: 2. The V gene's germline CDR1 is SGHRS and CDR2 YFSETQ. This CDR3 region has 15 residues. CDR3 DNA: TGCGCCAGCAGCTTCGGGACTAGCGGGAACTACGAGCAGTACTTC. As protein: CASSFGTSGNYEQYF.

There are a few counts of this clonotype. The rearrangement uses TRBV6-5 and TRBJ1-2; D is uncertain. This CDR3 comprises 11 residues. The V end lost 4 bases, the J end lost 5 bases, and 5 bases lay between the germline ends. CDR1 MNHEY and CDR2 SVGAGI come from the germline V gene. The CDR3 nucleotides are TGTGCCAGCAGTTCTCGATATGGCTACACCTTC. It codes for CASSSRYGYTF.

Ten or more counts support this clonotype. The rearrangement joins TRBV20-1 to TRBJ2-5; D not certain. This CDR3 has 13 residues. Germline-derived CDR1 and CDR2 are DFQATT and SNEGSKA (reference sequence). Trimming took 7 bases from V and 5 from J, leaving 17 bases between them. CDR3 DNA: TGCAGTGAAGTGGATACGCTAGAGGAGACCCAGTACTTC. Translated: CSEVDTLEETQYF.

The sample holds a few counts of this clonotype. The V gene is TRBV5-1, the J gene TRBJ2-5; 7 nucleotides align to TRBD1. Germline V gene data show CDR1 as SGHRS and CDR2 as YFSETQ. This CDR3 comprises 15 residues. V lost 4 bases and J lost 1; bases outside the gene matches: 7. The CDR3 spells CASSPAQGVQETQYF. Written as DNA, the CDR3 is TGCGCCAGCAGCCCGGCCCAGGGGGTCCAAGAGACCCAGTACTTC.

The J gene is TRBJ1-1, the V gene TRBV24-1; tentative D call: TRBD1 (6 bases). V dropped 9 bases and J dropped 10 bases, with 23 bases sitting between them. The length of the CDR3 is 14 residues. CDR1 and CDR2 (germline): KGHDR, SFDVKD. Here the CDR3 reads CATSGGAEGPGAFF. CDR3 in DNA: TGTGCCACCTCTGGGGGGGCGGAGGGGCCAGGAGCTTTCTTT.

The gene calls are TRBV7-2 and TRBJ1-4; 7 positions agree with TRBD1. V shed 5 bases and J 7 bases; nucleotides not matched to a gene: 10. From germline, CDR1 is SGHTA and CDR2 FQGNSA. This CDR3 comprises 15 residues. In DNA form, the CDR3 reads TGTGCCAGCAGCCTAAGACAGGGCGGCGGTGAAAAACTGTTTTTT. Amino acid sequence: CASSLRQGGGEKLFF.

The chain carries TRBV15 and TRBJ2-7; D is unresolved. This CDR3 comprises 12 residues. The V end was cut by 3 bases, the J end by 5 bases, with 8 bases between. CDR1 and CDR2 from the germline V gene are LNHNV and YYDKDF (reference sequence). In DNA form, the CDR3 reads TGTGCCACCAGCAGGGCCGAGGACGAGCAGTACTTC. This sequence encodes CATSRAEDEQYF.

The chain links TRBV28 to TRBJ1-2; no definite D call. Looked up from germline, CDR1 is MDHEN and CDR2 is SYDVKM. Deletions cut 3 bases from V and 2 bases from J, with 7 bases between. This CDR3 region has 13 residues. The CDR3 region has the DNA TGTGCCAGCAGTTTCCGGAGGAACTATGGCTACACCTTC. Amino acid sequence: CASSFRRNYGYTF.

The CDR3 here is CASSLARGRNSPLHF. CDR3 coding DNA: TGTGCCAGCAGCTTAGCCCGGGGGCGGAATTCACCCCTCCACTTT. The chain couples TRBV11-2 to TRBJ1-6; a possible D gene is TRBD1 (6 bases). V shed 1 base and J shed 7 bases, with 11 bases lying between them. Germline CDR1 SGHAT, CDR2 FQNNGV. This CDR3 is 15 amino acids long.

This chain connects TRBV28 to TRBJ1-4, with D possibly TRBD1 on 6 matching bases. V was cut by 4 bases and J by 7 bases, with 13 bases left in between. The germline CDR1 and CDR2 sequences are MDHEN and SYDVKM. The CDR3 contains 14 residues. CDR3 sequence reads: CASSSGAWSEKLFF. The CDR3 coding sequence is TGTGCCAGCAGTTCGGGGGCGTGGTCTGAAAAACTGTTTTTT.

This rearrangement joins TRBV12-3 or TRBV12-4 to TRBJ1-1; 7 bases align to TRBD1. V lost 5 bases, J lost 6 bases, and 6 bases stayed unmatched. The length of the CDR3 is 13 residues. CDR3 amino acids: CASSPGQVSEAFF. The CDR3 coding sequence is TGTGCCAGCAGTCCAGGACAGGTGTCTGAAGCTTTCTTT.